Shown below are 13 T cell receptor beta chains from a single sample sequenced in a study of blood T cell repertoires in COVID-19. The method was immunoSEQ multiplex PCR; TCRdb's version includes in-frame clones alone and lacks a portion of them. The sample consists of 130,000 to 150,000 clones, about 70% of them appearing once. Sequenced: peripheral blood. The receptors stem from a man older than 75 with acute or convalescent COVID-19.

V and J are TRBV7-2 and TRBJ2-3; D remains ambiguous. The germline V gene encodes CDR1 SGHTA and CDR2 FQGNSA. The CDR3 contains 11 residues. V lost 5 bases and J 8 bases, leaving 8 bases between the germline ends. CDR3 bases: TGTGCCAGCAGCACAGTAGGTACGCAGTATTTT. This sequence encodes CASSTVGTQYF. Looking up the rest from reference TRBV7-2 and TRBJ2-3 gives the full variable domain: GAGVSQSPSNKVTEKGKDVELRCDPISGHTALYWYRQSLGQGLEFLIYFQGNSAPDKSGLPSDRFSAERTGGSVSTLTIQRTQQEDSAVYLCASSTVGTQYFGPGTRLTVL.

The chain combines TRBV5-1 with TRBJ2-3, with 7 bases lining up with TRBD2. Trimming at V came to 2 bases and at J to 2 bases, leaving 2 bases not matched to a gene. Germline V gene lookup returns CDR1 SGHRS and CDR2 YFSETQ. There are 14 residues in the CDR3. The CDR3 nucleotides read TGCGCCAGCAGCTTCGGGGGGACCACAGATACGCAGTATTTT. Protein: CASSFGGTTDTQYF.

This rearrangement joins TRBV27 to TRBJ2-1, with TRBD2 matching over 11 bases. From germline, CDR1 is MNHEY and CDR2 SMNVEV (reference sequence). The CDR3 totals 14 residues. V was pared by 6 bases and J by 4 bases, with 2 bases of the junction left unmatched. Here the CDR3 reads CASRRTSGYNEQFF. In nucleotides, the CDR3 is TGTGCCAGCAGACGGACTAGCGGGTACAATGAGCAGTTCTTC.

The DNA of the CDR3 is TGTGCCAGCAGCCACGCGGGAAAAGGCAAGGATACGCAGTATTTT. This codes for CASSHAGKGKDTQYF. This chain links TRBV7-2 with TRBJ2-3; perhaps TRBD2 as D (6 bases). The CDR3 loop spans 15 amino acids. The V and J ends lost 5 bases and 6 bases respectively, with 18 bases between them. Per germline, CDR1 SGHTA and CDR2 FQGNSA.

This clone was detected only once. The chain carries TRBV5-1 and TRBJ2-3, with TRBD2 identical over 13 bases. Germline V gives CDR1 SGHRS, CDR2 YFSETQ. This CDR3 region has 15 residues. The junction had 6 bases not matched to a gene; V was cut back by 4 bases and J by 7 bases. CDR3 region: CASSVTSGGTYTQYF. The CDR3 nucleotides are TGCGCCAGCAGCGTGACTAGCGGGGGGACCTATACGCAGTATTTT.

This chain links TRBV27 with TRBJ1-4; perhaps TRBD1 as D (6 bases). V lost 8 bases to trimming and J lost 7 bases, with 17 bases between them. This CDR3 has 14 residues. CDR1 and CDR2 (germline): MNHEY, SMNVEV (reference sequence). The CDR3 DNA follows: TGTGCCAGCGGAAACAGGGTACGGGGTGAAAAACTGTTTTTT. Amino acids: CASGNRVRGEKLFF.

This clone has only one observation. The chain is built from TRBV5-1 and TRBJ1-1; TRBD1 matches 7 bases. Trimming at V came to 3 bases and at J to 7 bases, leaving 9 bases not matched to a gene. The germline V gene has CDR1 SGHRS and CDR2 YFSETQ. CDR3 size: 14 residues. CDR3 in amino acids: CASSWKGTESEAFF. The CDR3 DNA sequence: TGCGCCAGCAGCTGGAAAGGGACAGAGAGTGAAGCTTTCTTT.

The chain links TRBV4-1 to TRBJ2-2; 10 nucleotides agree with TRBD1. Germline V gives CDR1 MGHRA, CDR2 YSYEKL. Trimming removed 3 bases from V and 6 bases from J; junction bases left unmatched: 4. This CDR3 comprises 15 residues. The CDR3 nucleotides read TGCGCCAGCAGCCACCGGACAGGGGGGGCCGGGGAGCTGTTTTTT. This codes for CASSHRTGGAGELFF.

For the CDR3, the DNA is TGTGCCATCGGAAGCGGGACTGACTACGAGCAGTACTTC. Translated: CAIGSGTDYEQYF. V gene TRBV10-3 combines with J gene TRBJ2-7; 7 nucleotides agree with TRBD2. Germline-derived CDR1 and CDR2 are ENHRY and SYGVKD. After removal of 8 bases from V and 3 bases from J, the junction contained 7 bases not matched to a gene. The CDR3 is 13 amino acids.

The chain recombines TRBV7-3 with TRBJ1-2, with D tentatively TRBD1 (5 bases). The CDR3 contains 13 residues. Germline lookup yields CDR1 SGHTA and CDR2 FQGTGA. The V end lost 1 base, the J end lost 8 bases, and 11 bases lay between the germline ends. CDR3 loop: CASSLMGGTGYTF. DNA of the CDR3: TGTGCCAGCAGCTTAATGGGGGGTACCGGCTACACCTTC.

There are a few counts of this clone. The V gene is TRBV7-6, the J gene TRBJ1-6; D may be TRBD1 (5 bases). The germline V gene has CDR1 SGHVS and CDR2 FNYEAQ. The ends were cut back, 5 bases at V and 6 bases at J, with 20 bases in the middle. The CDR3 sequence is 17 residues long. Here the CDR3 DNA reads TGTGCCAGCAGCCGACGCGGGGGAGTAGGCTTTAATTCACCCCTCCACTTT. The encoded protein is CASSRRGGVGFNSPLHF.

This clone was seen just once. The CDR3 is CASSADRGLTDTQYF. In DNA form, the CDR3 reads TGTGCCAGCAGTGCGGACAGGGGTTTAACAGATACGCAGTATTTT. This chain links TRBV6-2 or TRBV6-3 with TRBJ2-3; 9 nucleotides agree with TRBD1. Trimming took 5 bases from V and 3 from J; bases not matched to a gene: 6. CDR1 is MNHEY and CDR2 is SVGEGT in the germline V gene. The CDR3 has 15 residues.

This clone was counted a few times. The rearrangement links TRBV11-2 to TRBJ1-2, with TRBD1 matching 10 bases. The ends lost 3 bases at V and 7 bases at J; junction bases unmatched: 14. This CDR3 is built from 17 residues. Germline V CDR1 and CDR2: SGHAT, FQNNGV. Here the CDR3 DNA reads TGTGCCAGCAGCTTCGAGCAGGATTATAGGACAGGGGGTGGCTACACCTTC. It is translated as CASSFEQDYRTGGGYTF.